The clone carrying this T cell receptor (beta chain) was seen only a few times. Antigen unknown. Authors of the study amplified TCR beta CDR3 regions from RNA transcripts. The primer set for the first-round RT-PCR of the TCR CDR3 was HTBI. TCRdb re-called the multiplex PCR reads with MiXCR, one entry per CDR3 protein. The sample shows over 650,000 distinct CDR3 sequences, about 16% of them seen only once. Exclusion followed for patients with uncontrolled infection, other autoimmune disease, pregnancy or lactation. PBMCs were collected from a 10 ml volume of fresh peripheral blood. This sample stems from a study of T cells in Graves' hyperthyroidism and ophthalmopathy. The overall study: Staff took peripheral blood when the initial diagnosis was made, before any treatment began. General study findings and limits: The model's output predicted ophthalmopathy at a median of 6.5 months prior to onset.

The TCR comes from a young man with Graves' hyperthyroidism. The sequencing sample was made of blood.

CDR3 sequence (DNA): TGTGCCAGCAGCCCGGGACAGGGACGTGTTGAAGCTTTCTTT. This sequence encodes CASSPGQGRVEAFF. The gene calls are TRBV7-9 and TRBJ1-1, with 9 bases aligning to TRBD1. V was pared by 5 bases and J by 7 bases, with 8 bases of the junction left unmatched. This CDR3 has 14 amino acids. Germline V lookup: CDR1 SEHNR, CDR2 FQNEAQ (reference sequence).